One T cell receptor (beta chain) is described in this entry. Its antigen is still unknown. Germline-derived CDR1 and CDR2 are LNHDA and SQIVND (reference sequence). V lost 5 bases and J lost 4, with 14 bases in between. CDR3 length equals 14 residues. This sample stems from a study of cytomegalovirus exposure and HLA in healthy donors. Study-level points and caveats: CMV serostatus was the sole immune exposure data available. Many donors carried some public TCRs, although rarity characterized most TCR sequences. Later analysis associated a missense DCLRE1C variant with TCR beta V- and J-gene trimming. Associated with cytomegalovirus, according to the listing, were 150 to 200 TCR beta chains.

PCR primers comprised 60 Vbeta and 13 Jbeta primers. Method: immunoSEQ multiplex PCR; TCRdb's copy keeps in-frame clones and lacks some. This sample has about 120,000 clones; approximately 80% occur once, and the top ten carry 5.8%. This receptor was obtained from a man between 18 and 29 years old in good health and CMV-seropositive. The J gene is TRBJ1-2, the V gene TRBV19; tentatively, D is TRBD1 (5 bases). The sequenced material came from PBMCs. CDR3 DNA: TGTGCCAGTAGTCTCGGACTGGGGGGCTATGGCTACACCTTC. Translation gives CASSLGLGGYGYTF.